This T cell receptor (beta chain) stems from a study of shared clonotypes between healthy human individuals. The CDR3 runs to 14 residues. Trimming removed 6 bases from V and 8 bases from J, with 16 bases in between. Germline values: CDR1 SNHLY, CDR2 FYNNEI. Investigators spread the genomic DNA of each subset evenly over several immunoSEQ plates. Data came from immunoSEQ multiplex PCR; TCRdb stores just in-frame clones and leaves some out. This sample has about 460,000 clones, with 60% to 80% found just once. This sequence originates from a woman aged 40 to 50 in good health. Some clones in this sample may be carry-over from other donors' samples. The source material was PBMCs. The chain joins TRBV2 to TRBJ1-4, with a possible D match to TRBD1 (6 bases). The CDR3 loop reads CASRRAGGGEKLFF. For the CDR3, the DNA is TGTGCCAGCAGACGGGCAGGAGGGGGGGAAAAACTGTTTTTT.